The 2 T cell receptor beta chains below all came from one sample that was sequenced in a study of patients and donors after allogeneic stem cell transplantation. One entry per CDR3 protein results from TCRdb running MiXCR on the RT-PCR reads. The table has about 960,000 distinct CDR3 sequences, roughly 18% seen once. Sequenced material: blood, either unsorted or a sorted T cell fraction (not recorded which). These receptor sequences come from a human donor who was either an allogeneic HSCT recipient or a stem cell or donor lymphocyte infusion donor (not recorded which). It is not recorded whose cells these are; they may come from a transplant donor.

The table lists this clonotype with a few counts. The gene calls are TRBV7-2 and TRBJ1-2, with a weak D call TRBD1 (5 bases). The CDR3 extends over 16 amino acids. From germline, CDR1 is SGHTA and CDR2 FQGNSA. Trimming left V 1 base short and J 5 bases short, with 17 bases between. CDR3 sequence (DNA): TGTGCCAGCAGCTTAGAAGGCAGGGTGGGGATATATGGCTACACCTTC. This sequence encodes CASSLEGRVGIYGYTF.

The chain carries TRBV7-6 and TRBJ2-3; D unclear. V lost 5 bases to trimming and J lost 2 bases, with 5 bases between them. Germline V CDR1 and CDR2: SGHVS, FNYEAQ. This CDR3 region has 12 residues. CDR3 sequence (DNA): TGTGCCAGCAGCAAGATCACAGATACGCAGTATTTT. Translating gives CASSKITDTQYF. Filled out from reference TRBV7-6 and TRBJ2-3, the complete variable domain reads GAGVSQSPRYKVTKRGQDVALRCDPISGHVSLYWYRQALGQGPEFLTYFNYEAQQDKSGLPNDRFSAERPEGSISTLTIQRTEQRDSAMYRCASSKITDTQYFGPGTRLTVL.